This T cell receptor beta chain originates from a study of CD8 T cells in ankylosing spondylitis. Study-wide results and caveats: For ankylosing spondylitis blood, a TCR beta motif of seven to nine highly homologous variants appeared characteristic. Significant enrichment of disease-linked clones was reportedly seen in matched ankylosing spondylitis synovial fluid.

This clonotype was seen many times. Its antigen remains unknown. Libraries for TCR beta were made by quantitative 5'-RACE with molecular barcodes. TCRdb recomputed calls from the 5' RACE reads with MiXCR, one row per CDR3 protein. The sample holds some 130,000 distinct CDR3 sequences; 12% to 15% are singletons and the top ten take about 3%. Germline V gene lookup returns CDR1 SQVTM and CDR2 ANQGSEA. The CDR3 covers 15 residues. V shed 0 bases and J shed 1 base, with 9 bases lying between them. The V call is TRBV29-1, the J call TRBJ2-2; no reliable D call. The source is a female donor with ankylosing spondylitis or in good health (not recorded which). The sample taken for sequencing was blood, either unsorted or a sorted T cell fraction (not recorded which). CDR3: CSVEEGRRNTGELFF. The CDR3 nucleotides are TGCAGCGTTGAAGAAGGGCGGCGGAACACCGGGGAGCTGTTTTTT.